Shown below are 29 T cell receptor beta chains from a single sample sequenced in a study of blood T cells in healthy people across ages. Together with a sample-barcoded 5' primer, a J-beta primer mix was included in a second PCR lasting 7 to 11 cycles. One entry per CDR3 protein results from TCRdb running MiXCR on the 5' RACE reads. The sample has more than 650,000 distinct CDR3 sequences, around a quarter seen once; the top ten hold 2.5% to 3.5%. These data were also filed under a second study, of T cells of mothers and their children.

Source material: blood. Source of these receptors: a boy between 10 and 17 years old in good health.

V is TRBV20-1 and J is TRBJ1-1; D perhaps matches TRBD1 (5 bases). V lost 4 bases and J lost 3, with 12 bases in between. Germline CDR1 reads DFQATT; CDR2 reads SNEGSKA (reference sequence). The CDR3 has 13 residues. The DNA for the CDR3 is TGCAGTGCTACCGAGAGGGGTCACACTGAAGCTTTCTTT. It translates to CSATERGHTEAFF.

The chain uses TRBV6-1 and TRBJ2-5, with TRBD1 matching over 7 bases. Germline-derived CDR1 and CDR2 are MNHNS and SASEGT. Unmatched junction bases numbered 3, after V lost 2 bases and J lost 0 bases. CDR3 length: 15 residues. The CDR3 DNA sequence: TGTGCCAGCAGTGAAACAGGGGACCACCAAGAGACCCAGTACTTC. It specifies CASSETGDHQETQYF.

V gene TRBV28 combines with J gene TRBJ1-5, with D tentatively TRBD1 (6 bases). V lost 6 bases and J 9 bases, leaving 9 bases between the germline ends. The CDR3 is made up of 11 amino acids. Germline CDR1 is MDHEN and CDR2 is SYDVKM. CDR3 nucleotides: TGTGCCAGCAGGGGGGGGGCGCCCCAGCATTTT. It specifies CASRGGAPQHF.

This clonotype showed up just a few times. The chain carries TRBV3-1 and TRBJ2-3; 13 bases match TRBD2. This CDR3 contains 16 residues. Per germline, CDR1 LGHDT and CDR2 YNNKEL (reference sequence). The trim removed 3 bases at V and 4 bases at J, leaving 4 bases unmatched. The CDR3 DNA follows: TGTGCCAGCAGCCAGTCACTAGCGGGGGGGGCAGATACGCAGTATTTT. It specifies CASSQSLAGGADTQYF.

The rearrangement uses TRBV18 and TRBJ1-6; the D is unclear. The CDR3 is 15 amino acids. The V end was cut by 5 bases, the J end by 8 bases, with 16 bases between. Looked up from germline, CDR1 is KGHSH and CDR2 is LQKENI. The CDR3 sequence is CASSSGTGWDSPLHF. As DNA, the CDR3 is TGTGCCAGCTCATCCGGCACGGGGTGGGATTCACCCCTCCACTTT.

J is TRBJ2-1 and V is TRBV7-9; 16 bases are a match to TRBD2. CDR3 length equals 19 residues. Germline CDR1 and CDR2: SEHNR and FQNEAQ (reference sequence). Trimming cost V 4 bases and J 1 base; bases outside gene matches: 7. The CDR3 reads CASSSGLAGGLLSYNEQFF. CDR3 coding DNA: TGTGCCAGCAGCTCGGGACTAGCGGGGGGGCTTCTATCCTACAATGAGCAGTTCTTC. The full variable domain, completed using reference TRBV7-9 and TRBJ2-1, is DTGVSQNPRHKITKRGQNVTFRCDPISEHNRLYWYRQTLGQGPEFLTYFQNEAQLEKSRLLSDRFSAERPKGSFSTLEIQRTEQGDSAMYLCASSSGLAGGLLSYNEQFFGPGTRLTVL.

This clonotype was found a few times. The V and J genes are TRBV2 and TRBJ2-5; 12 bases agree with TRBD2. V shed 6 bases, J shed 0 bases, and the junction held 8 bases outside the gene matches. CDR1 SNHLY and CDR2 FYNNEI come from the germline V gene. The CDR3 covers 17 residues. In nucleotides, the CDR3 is TGTGCCAGCAGAGAACCCGGACTAGCGGGGAACCAAGAGACCCAGTACTTC. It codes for CASREPGLAGNQETQYF.

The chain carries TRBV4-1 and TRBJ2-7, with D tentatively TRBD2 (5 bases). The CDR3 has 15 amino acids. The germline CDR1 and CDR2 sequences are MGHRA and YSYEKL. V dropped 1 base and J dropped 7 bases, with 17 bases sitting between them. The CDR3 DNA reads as TGCGCCAGCAGCCAAGGTACCTCCCCGGGAAGAGAGCAGTACTTC. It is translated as CASSQGTSPGREQYF.

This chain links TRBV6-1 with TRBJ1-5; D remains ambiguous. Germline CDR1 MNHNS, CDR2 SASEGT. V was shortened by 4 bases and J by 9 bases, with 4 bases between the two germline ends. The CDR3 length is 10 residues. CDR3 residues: CASSARPQHF. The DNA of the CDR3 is TGTGCCAGCAGTGCTCGGCCCCAGCATTTT.

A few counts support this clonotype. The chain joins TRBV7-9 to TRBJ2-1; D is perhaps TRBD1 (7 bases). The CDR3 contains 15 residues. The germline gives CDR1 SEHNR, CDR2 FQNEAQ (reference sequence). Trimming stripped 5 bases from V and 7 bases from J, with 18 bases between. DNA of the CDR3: TGTGCCAGCAGCCAGGGGGGCAAGGGGTGGAATGAGCAGTTCTTC. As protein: CASSQGGKGWNEQFF.

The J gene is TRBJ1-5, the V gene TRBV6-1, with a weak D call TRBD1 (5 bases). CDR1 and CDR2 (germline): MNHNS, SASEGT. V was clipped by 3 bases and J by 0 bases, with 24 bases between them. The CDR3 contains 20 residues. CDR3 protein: CASSEFVYRSNLNSNQPQHF. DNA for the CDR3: TGTGCCAGCAGTGAGTTTGTATACAGGTCTAATCTTAATAGCAATCAGCCCCAGCATTTT.

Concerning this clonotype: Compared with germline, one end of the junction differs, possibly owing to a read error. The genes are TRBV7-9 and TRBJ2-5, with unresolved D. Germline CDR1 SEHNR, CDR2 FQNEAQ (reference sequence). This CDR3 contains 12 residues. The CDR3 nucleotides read TGTGCCAGCAGCGAATCCCAAGAGACCCTGTACTTC. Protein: CASSESQETLYF.

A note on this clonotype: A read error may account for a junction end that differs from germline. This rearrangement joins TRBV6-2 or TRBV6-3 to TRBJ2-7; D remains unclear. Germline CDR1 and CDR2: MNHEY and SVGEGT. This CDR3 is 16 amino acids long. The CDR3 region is CASSYSKSRMAYEQHF. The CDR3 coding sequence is TGTGCCAGCAGTTACTCGAAATCCAGGATGGCCTACGAGCAGCACTTC.

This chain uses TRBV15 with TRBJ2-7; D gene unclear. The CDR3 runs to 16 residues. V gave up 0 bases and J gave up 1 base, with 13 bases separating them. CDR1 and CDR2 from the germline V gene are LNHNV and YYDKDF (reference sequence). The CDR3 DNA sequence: TGTGCCACCAGCAGAGATCACGGCGGAAAGTCCTACGAGCAGTACTTC. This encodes CATSRDHGGKSYEQYF.

CDR3 nucleotide sequence: TGCGCCAGCAGCCAAGTATTCAGCTCTGGGGCCAACGTCCTGACTTTC. Its translation is CASSQVFSSGANVLTF. The rearrangement links TRBV4-1 to TRBJ2-6; D remains ambiguous. Trimming shortened V by 1 base and J by 0 bases, and 7 bases separated the two germline ends. Germline loops: CDR1 MGHRA, CDR2 YSYEKL. The CDR3 is 16 residues long.

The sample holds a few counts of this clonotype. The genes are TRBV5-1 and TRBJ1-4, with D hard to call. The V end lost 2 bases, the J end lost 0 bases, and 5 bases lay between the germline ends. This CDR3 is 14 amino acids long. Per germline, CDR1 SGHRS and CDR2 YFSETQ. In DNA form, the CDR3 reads TGCGCCAGCAGCTTCAGTGCAACTAATGAAAAACTGTTTTTT. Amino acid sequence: CASSFSATNEKLFF.

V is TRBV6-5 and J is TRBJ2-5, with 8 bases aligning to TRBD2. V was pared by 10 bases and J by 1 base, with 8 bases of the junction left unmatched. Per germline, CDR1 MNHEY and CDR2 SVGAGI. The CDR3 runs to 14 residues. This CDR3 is CATGGGGPQETQYF. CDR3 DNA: TGTGCCACCGGGGGGGGAGGCCCCCAAGAGACCCAGTACTTC.

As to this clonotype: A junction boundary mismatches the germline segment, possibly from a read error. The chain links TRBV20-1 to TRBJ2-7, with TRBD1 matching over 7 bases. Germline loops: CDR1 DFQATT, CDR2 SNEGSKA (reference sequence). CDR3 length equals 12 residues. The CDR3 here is CRAKGQIYEQYF. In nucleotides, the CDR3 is TGCAGGGCTAAGGGACAGATATACGAGCAGTACTTC.

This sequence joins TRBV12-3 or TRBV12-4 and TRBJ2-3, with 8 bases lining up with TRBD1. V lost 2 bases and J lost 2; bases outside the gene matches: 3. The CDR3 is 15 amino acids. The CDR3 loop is CASSLRTGSTDTQYF. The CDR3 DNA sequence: TGTGCCAGCAGTTTAAGGACAGGGTCCACAGATACGCAGTATTTT.

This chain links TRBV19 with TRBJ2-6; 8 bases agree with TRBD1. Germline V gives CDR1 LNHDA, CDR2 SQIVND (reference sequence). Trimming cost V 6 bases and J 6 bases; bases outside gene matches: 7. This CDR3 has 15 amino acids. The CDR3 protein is CASRPSGGEANVLTF. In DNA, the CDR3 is TGTGCCAGTAGGCCCTCAGGGGGCGAGGCCAACGTCCTGACTTTC.

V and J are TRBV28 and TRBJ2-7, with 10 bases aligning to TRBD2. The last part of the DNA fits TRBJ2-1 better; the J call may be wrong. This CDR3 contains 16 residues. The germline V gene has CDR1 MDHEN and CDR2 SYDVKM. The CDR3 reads CASRLATSGAYNEQFF. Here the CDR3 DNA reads TGTGCCAGCAGACTAGCCACTAGCGGGGCCTACAATGAGCAGTTCTTC.

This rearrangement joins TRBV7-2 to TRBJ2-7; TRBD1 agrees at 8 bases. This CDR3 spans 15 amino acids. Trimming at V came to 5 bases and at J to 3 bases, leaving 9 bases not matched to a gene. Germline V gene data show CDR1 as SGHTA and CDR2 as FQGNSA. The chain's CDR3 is CASSPRTGSFYEQYF. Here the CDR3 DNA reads TGTGCCAGCAGCCCTAGGACAGGGTCCTTCTACGAGCAGTACTTC.

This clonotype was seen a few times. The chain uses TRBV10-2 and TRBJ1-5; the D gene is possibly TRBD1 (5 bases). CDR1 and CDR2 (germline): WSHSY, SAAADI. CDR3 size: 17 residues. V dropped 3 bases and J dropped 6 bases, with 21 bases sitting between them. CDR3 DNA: TGCGCCAGCAGTGAAGTCGGGTGGGAAGGGGTTGGTCAGCCCCAGCATTTT. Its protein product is CASSEVGWEGVGQPQHF.

CDR3 sequence reads: CASKGPREQYF. As DNA, the CDR3 is TGTGCCAGCAAGGGTCCGAGGGAGCAGTACTTC. The chain recombines TRBV28 with TRBJ2-7, with D unclear. This CDR3 has 11 amino acids. V lost 7 bases and J 7 bases, leaving 11 bases between the germline ends. Germline CDR1 and CDR2: MDHEN and SYDVKM.

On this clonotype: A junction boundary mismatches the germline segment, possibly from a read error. The CDR3 sequence: CASSLRGGPTYKQYF. DNA for the CDR3: TGTGCCAGCAGCTTAAGGGGGGGCCCTACCTACAAGCAGTACTTC. This rearrangement joins TRBV7-3 to TRBJ2-7; possibly TRBD2 for D (7 bases). The CDR3 contains 15 residues. The V gene's germline CDR1 is SGHTA and CDR2 FQGTGA.

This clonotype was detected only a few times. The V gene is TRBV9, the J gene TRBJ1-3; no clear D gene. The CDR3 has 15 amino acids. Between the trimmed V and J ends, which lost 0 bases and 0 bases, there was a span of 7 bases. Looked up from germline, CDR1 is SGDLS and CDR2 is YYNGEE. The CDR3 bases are TGTGCCAGCAGCGTAGGTGCTGACTCTGGAAACACCATATATTTT. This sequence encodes CASSVGADSGNTIYF.

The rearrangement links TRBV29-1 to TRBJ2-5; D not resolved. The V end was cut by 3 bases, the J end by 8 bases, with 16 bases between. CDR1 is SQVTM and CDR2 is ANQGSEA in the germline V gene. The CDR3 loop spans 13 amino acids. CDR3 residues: CSVESQKMGTQYF. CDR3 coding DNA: TGCAGCGTTGAGAGCCAGAAAATGGGAACCCAGTACTTC.

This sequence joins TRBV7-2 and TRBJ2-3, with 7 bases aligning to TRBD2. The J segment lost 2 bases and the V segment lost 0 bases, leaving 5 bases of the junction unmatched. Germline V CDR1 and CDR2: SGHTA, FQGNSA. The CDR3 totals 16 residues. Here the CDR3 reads CASSLASSGYTDTQYF. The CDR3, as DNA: TGTGCCAGCAGCTTAGCGTCTAGCGGATACACAGATACGCAGTATTTT.

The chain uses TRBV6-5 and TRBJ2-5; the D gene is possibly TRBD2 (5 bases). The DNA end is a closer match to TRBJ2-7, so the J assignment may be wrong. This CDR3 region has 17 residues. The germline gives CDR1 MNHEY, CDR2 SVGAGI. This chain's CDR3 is CASSYSTNIDTPYEQYF. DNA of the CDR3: TGTGCCAGCAGTTACTCGACTAATATAGATACACCTTACGAGCAGTACTTC.